These 16 T cell receptor beta chains came from one sample sequenced in a study of blood T cell repertoires in COVID-19. Assay used: immunoSEQ multiplex PCR; TCRdb lists only in-frame clones, some missing. The sample holds around 46,000 clones; about 89% are singletons and the top ten take about a sixth. The source material was peripheral blood. The receptors originated from a human donor in a cohort sampled during active COVID-19.

The V call is TRBV7-3, the J call TRBJ2-7; 7 positions agree with TRBD2. Germline V lookup: CDR1 SGHTA, CDR2 FQGTGA. The CDR3 covers 14 residues. V gave up 4 bases and J gave up 4 bases; unmatched junction bases: 7. The CDR3 reads CASSSGGEGYEQYF. The CDR3 nucleotides are TGTGCCAGCAGCTCCGGCGGGGAGGGGTACGAGCAGTACTTC.

Only one count was recorded for this clone. The chain recombines TRBV7-2 with TRBJ2-7, with 9 bases aligning to TRBD1. The germline V gene has CDR1 SGHTA and CDR2 FQGNSA. The length of the CDR3 is 14 residues. After removal of 3 bases from V and 3 bases from J, the junction contained 3 bases not matched to a gene. CDR3 sequence: CASSLDRGVYEQYF. The CDR3 bases are TGTGCCAGCAGCTTGGACAGGGGCGTCTACGAGCAGTACTTC.

The chain carries TRBV7-2 and TRBJ1-5; weak D call: TRBD1 (6 bases). The CDR3 length is 13 residues. With 2 bases removed from V and 4 bases from J, the gap between germline ends came to 6 bases. Germline V lookup: CDR1 SGHTA, CDR2 FQGNSA. This chain's CDR3 is CASSLRGNQPQHF. CDR3 coding DNA: TGTGCCAGCAGCTTAAGGGGGAATCAGCCCCAGCATTTT.

This clone was observed a single time. This chain links TRBV7-2 with TRBJ2-7; 9 nucleotides align to TRBD2. Germline CDR1 SGHTA, CDR2 FQGNSA. V was clipped by 4 bases and J by 0 bases; unmatched bases: 4. This CDR3 has 15 residues. The CDR3 is CASSSAGGGSYEQYF. CDR3 sequence (DNA): TGTGCCAGCAGCTCCGCGGGAGGGGGCTCCTACGAGCAGTACTTC.

This chain uses TRBV10-2 with TRBJ2-1, with 7 bases identical to TRBD2. V trimming: 4 bases; J trimming: 6 bases; junction bases outside the gene matches: 9. Germline lookup yields CDR1 WSHSY and CDR2 SAAADI. The CDR3 loop spans 15 amino acids. The CDR3 DNA is TGCGCCAGCAGTGTCTCCAGGGAGGGAGGCAATGAGCAGTTCTTC. It yields the protein CASSVSREGGNEQFF.

This clone occurred a few times. V is TRBV10-2 and J is TRBJ1-2, with TRBD1 matching 8 bases. This CDR3 comprises 15 residues. V gave up 4 bases and J gave up 5 bases; unmatched junction bases: 9. The germline gives CDR1 WSHSY, CDR2 SAAADI. This CDR3 reads CASSANPGGRYGYTF. CDR3 bases: TGCGCCAGCAGTGCCAACCCAGGGGGCAGGTATGGCTACACCTTC.

The V and J genes are TRBV7-8 and TRBJ2-7, with D possibly being TRBD1 (6 bases). The CDR3 is 13 residues long. Trimming stripped 1 base from V and 6 bases from J, with 10 bases between. Germline CDR1 reads SGHVS; CDR2 reads FQNEAQ. CDR3 region: CASSLGQVVEQYF. The CDR3 nucleotides are TGTGCCAGCAGCTTAGGACAGGTCGTCGAGCAGTACTTC. The full variable domain, its missing parts supplied by reference TRBV7-8 and TRBJ2-7, is GAGVSQSPRYKVAKRGQDVALRCDPISGHVSLFWYQQALGQGPEFLTYFQNEAQLDKSGLPSDRFFAERPEGSVSTLKIQRTQQEDSAVYLCASSLGQVVEQYFGPGTRLTVT.

The CDR3 here is CASSPRDSLGNEQYF. In DNA, the CDR3 is TGTGCCAGCAGCCCGCGAGACTCCCTCGGGAACGAGCAGTACTTC. The chain is built from TRBV7-9 and TRBJ2-7; D may be TRBD2 (5 bases). The CDR3 is 15 amino acids. Germline assignment: CDR1 SEHNR and CDR2 FQNEAQ (reference sequence). V lost 5 bases, J lost 5 bases, and 19 bases lay in between.

The chain carries TRBV7-6 and TRBJ1-4, with D uncertain. The CDR3 covers 15 residues. Germline V gene sequence: CDR1 SGHVS, CDR2 FNYEAQ. V lost 5 bases to trimming and J lost 3 bases, with 13 bases between them. The CDR3 protein is CASSPWRDANEKLFF. CDR3 bases: TGTGCCAGCAGCCCCTGGCGGGATGCTAATGAAAAACTGTTTTTT.

The chain links TRBV3-1 (or the pseudogene TRBV3-2) to TRBJ2-7, with D perhaps TRBD2 (6 bases). This CDR3 spans 15 amino acids. The germline V gene encodes CDR1 LGHDT and CDR2 YNNKEL (reference sequence). V was cut by 1 base and J by 6 bases, with 16 bases left in between. CDR3: CASSQVGTGALEQYF. The CDR3 DNA reads TGTGCCAGCAGCCAAGTAGGGACTGGCGCCCTCGAGCAGTACTTC.

The rearrangement uses TRBV7-3 and TRBJ2-2; 10 bases line up with TRBD2. The V and J ends lost 2 bases and 6 bases, in that order; junction bases with no gene match: 6. The CDR3 sequence is 16 residues long. CDR1 and CDR2 (germline): SGHTA, FQGTGA. The CDR3: CASSLSSGSKPGELFF. CDR3 sequence (DNA): TGTGCCAGCAGCTTATCTAGCGGGAGTAAGCCCGGGGAGCTGTTTTTT.

The chain combines TRBV2 with TRBJ1-6; 9 nucleotides align to TRBD1. Trimming at V came to 5 bases and at J to 10 bases, leaving 12 bases not matched to a gene. The CDR3 is 16 residues long. The germline V gene encodes CDR1 SNHLY and CDR2 FYNNEI. In DNA form, the CDR3 reads TGTGCCAGCAGTAAGCCGGTGGGACAGGGTAGGTCACCCCTCCACTTT. Protein sequence: CASSKPVGQGRSPLHF.

This chain joins TRBV12-5 and TRBJ1-1; no reliable D call. The V gene lost 0 bases and the J gene lost 3 bases, with 8 bases spanning the gap. Germline V CDR1 and CDR2: LGHNT, FRNRAP. The CDR3 covers 14 residues. CDR3 DNA: TGTGCTAGTGGTTTGGTGGGCAGAGACACTGAAGCTTTCTTT. This encodes CASGLVGRDTEAFF.

This chain joins TRBV10-2 and TRBJ2-7, with 9 bases matching TRBD1. Germline V gene data show CDR1 as WSHSY and CDR2 as SAAADI. Trimming took 3 bases from V and 7 from J; bases not matched to a gene: 10. This CDR3 has 15 amino acids. CDR3 DNA sequence: TGCGCCAGCAGTGACTTGGGGACAGGGATTCGGGAGCAGTACTTC. This codes for CASSDLGTGIREQYF.

CDR3 loop: CASSIGTSGNTDTQYF. CDR3 in DNA: TGTGCCAGCAGCATCGGGACTAGCGGGAACACAGATACGCAGTATTTT. This chain uses TRBV7-9 with TRBJ2-3; 13 bases line up with TRBD2. J lost 2 bases, V lost 5 bases, and 4 bases had no gene match. The CDR3 has 16 residues. The V gene's germline CDR1 is SEHNR and CDR2 FQNEAQ (reference sequence).

The rearrangement links TRBV18 to TRBJ1-6; perhaps TRBD1 as D (6 bases). Germline-derived CDR1 and CDR2 are KGHSH and LQKENI. There are 16 residues in the CDR3. Trimming left V 3 bases short and J 5 bases short, with 14 bases between. CDR3: CASSPQGISNNSPLHF. Here the CDR3 DNA reads TGTGCCAGCTCACCCCAGGGGATCTCAAATAATTCACCCCTCCACTTT.